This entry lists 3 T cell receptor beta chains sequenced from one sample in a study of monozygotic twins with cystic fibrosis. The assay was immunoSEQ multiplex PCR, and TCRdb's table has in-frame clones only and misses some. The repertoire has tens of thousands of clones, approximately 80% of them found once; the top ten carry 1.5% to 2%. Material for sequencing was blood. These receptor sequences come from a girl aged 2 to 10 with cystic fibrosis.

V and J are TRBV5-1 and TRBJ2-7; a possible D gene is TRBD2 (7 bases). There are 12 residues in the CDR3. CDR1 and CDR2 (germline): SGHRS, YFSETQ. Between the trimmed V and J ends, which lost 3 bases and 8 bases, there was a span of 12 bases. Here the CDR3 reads CASSSSGGQQYF. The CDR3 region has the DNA TGCGCCAGCAGCTCGTCCGGGGGGCAGCAGTACTTC.

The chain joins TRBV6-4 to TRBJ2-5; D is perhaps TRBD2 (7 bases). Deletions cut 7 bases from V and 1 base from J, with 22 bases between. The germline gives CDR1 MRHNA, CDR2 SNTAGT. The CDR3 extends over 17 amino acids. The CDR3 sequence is CASNPPRFAGAQETQYF. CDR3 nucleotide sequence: TGTGCCAGCAACCCCCCTCGGTTCGCGGGGGCCCAAGAGACCCAGTACTTC.

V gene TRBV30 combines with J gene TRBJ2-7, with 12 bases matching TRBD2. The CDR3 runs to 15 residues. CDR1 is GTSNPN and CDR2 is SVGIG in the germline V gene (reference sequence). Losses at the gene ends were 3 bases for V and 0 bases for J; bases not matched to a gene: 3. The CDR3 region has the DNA TGTGCCTGGAGAAGGACTAGCGGGGTCTCCTACGAGCAGTACTTC. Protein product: CAWRRTSGVSYEQYF. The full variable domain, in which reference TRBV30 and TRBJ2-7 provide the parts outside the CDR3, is SQTIHQWPATLVQPVGSPLSLECTVEGTSNPNLYWYRQAAGRGLQLLFYSVGIGQISSEVPQNLSASRPQDRQFILSSKKLLLSDSGFYLCAWRRTSGVSYEQYFGPGTRLTVT.